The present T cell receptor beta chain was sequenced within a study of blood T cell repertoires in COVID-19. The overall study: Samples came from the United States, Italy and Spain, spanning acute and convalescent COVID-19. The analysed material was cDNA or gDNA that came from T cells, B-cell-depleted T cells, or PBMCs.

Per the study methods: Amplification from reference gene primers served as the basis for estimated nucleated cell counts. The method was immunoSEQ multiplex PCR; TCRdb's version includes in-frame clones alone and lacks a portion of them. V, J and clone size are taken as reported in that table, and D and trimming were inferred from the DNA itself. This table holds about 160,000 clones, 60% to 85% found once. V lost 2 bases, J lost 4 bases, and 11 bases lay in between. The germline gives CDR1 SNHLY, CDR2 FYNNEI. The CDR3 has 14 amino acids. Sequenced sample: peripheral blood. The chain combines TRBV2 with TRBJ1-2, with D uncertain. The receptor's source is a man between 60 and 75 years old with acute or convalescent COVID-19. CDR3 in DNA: TGTGCCAGCAGTGAACAGGATGGGTCCTATGGCTACACCTTC. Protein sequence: CASSEQDGSYGYTF.